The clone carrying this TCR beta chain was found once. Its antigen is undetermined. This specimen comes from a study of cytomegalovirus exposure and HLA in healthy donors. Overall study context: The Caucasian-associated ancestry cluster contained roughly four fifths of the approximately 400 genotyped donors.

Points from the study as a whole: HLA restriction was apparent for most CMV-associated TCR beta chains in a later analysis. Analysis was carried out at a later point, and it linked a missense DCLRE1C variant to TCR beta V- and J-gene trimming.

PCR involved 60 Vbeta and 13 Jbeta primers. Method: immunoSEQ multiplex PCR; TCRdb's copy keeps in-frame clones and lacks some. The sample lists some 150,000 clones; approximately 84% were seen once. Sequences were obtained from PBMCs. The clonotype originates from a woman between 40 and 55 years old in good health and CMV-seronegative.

The CDR3, as DNA: TGTGCCAGCAGATCGGGACTAGCCAAATACGAGCAGTACTTC. It is translated as CASRSGLAKYEQYF. This chain joins TRBV28 and TRBJ2-7; 9 bases map to TRBD2. The V segment lost 6 bases and the J segment 4 bases; nucleotides outside the gene matches: 7. This CDR3 comprises 14 residues. The germline CDR1 and CDR2 sequences are MDHEN and SYDVKM.